This TCR beta chain derives from a study of T cells in Graves' hyperthyroidism and ophthalmopathy. With regard to this clonotype: Its antigen is unidentified.

Study-level points and caveats: Classification by a 13 V-J model distinguished ophthalmopathy from stable hyperthyroidism.

The V end was cut by 1 base, the J end by 13 bases, with 17 bases between. The CDR3 is made up of 14 amino acids. CDR1 and CDR2 (germline): SNHLY, FYNNEI. It was uncontrolled infection, other autoimmune disease, pregnancy or lactation that excluded patients. What was amplified from RNA transcripts were TCR beta CDR3 regions. The TCR CDR3 was amplified in a first-round RT-PCR using the HTBI primer set. TCRdb used MiXCR to reprocess the multiplex PCR reads, holding one entry per CDR3 protein. The data show 660,000 or so distinct CDR3 sequences, approximately 42% seen once. Sequenced: peripheral blood or thyroid tissue (not recorded which). The TCR originated in an adult man with Graves' disease, either hyperthyroidism or ophthalmopathy (not recorded which). This sequence joins TRBV2 and TRBJ1-5; maybe TRBD1 (5 bases). The CDR3 region has the DNA TGTGCCAGCAGTGAAGGGACGGGGGTGACGGGACAGCATTTT. This gives the protein CASSEGTGVTGQHF. The full variable domain, with the rest looked up from reference TRBV2 and TRBJ1-5, is EPEVTQTPSHQVTQMGQEVILRCVPISNHLYFYWYRQILGQKVEFLVSFYNNEISEKSEIFDDQFSVERPDGSNFTLKIRSTKLEDSAMYFCASSEGTGVTGQHFGDGTRLSIL.